These 8 T cell receptor beta chains were all obtained from the same sample, sequenced in a study of control samples from healthy donors and cancer patients (dated by TCRdb to the early 2020s). Library prep was done by the immunoSEQ multiplex PCR assay. Sourced from immuneACCESS, this table was stored by TCRdb with only in-frame sequences that have V and J called. A share of the clones is absent; for the studies checked, an unresolved V gene accounts for under half, and the remainder has no known explanation. This sample comprises around 150,000 clones, 94% of them detected only once. The top ten clones comprise less than 15% of the sample. Sequenced input: PBMCs. These receptors all come from a man aged 60-69 years with colorectal cancer.

The chain is built from TRBV28 and TRBJ1-5; D call uncertain. CDR3 size: 12 residues. Trimming removed 9 bases from V and 5 bases from J, with 11 bases in between. Germline loops: CDR1 MDHEN, CDR2 SYDVKM. CDR3 DNA: TGTGCCAGTTCCCTCCTCTATCAGCCCCAGCATTTT. This encodes CASSLLYQPQHF.

The gene calls are TRBV7-9 and TRBJ1-3; TRBD1 might be the D (6 bases). In germline, CDR1 is SEHNR, CDR2 FQNEAQ (reference sequence). V shed 5 bases and J shed 4 bases, with 18 bases lying between them. The CDR3 is 16 residues long. The CDR3 DNA sequence: TGTGCCAGCAGCCGATCTCCTACAGGGTCCGGAAACACCATATATTTT. Residues: CASSRSPTGSGNTIYF.

V and J are TRBV6-1 and TRBJ1-2; 7 bases agree with TRBD1. The CDR3 totals 18 residues. V lost 1 base, J lost 2 bases, and 13 bases stayed unmatched. CDR1 is MNHNS and CDR2 is SASEGT in the germline V gene. This chain's CDR3 is CASSEVRTGSRCNYGYTF. CDR3 bases: TGTGCCAGCAGTGAAGTGAGGACAGGATCTCGCTGCAACTATGGCTACACCTTC.

The chain recombines TRBV30 with TRBJ1-1; D is uncertain. V dropped 1 base and J dropped 5 bases, with 23 bases sitting between them. In germline, CDR1 is GTSNPN, CDR2 SVGIG (reference sequence). CDR3 length: 17 residues. CDR3 loop: CAWSGRPGSGSGTEAFF. The CDR3 region has the DNA TGTGCCTGGAGTGGGAGGCCCGGGAGTGGAAGTGGTACTGAAGCTTTCTTT.

The rearrangement uses TRBV3-1 (or the pseudogene TRBV3-2) and TRBJ1-4, with D possibly being TRBD1 (5 bases). Germline CDR1 and CDR2: LGHDT and YNNKEL (reference sequence). With 2 bases removed from V and 13 bases from J, the gap between germline ends came to 8 bases. CDR3 length: 11 residues. The CDR3 here is CASSQYRRLFF. The CDR3 DNA follows: TGTGCCAGCAGCCAATACAGGCGACTGTTTTTT.

V is TRBV5-1 and J is TRBJ1-1; 10 bases agree with TRBD1. V dropped 4 bases and J dropped 3; count of bases not matched to a gene: 6. This CDR3 region has 15 residues. Germline CDR1 is SGHRS and CDR2 is YFSETQ. The CDR3 DNA reads TGCGCCAGCAGCGGCGGACAGGGGGGGTACACTGAAGCTTTCTTT. Residues: CASSGGQGGYTEAFF.

J is TRBJ1-2 and V is TRBV29-1; 7 positions agree with TRBD1. The CDR3 consists of 12 residues. V shed 3 bases and J 7 bases; nucleotides not matched to a gene: 5. Germline V gene data show CDR1 as SQVTM and CDR2 as ANQGSEA. The CDR3 loop is CSVDYRGLGYTF. The CDR3 bases are TGCAGCGTTGATTATAGGGGGCTTGGCTACACCTTC.

V and J are TRBV5-1 and TRBJ2-3; the D gene could be TRBD1 or TRBD2 (6 bases each). The CDR3 contains 14 residues. V shed 4 bases and J shed 5 bases, with 14 bases lying between them. Looked up from germline, CDR1 is SGHRS and CDR2 is YFSETQ. The CDR3 is CASSGGPILDTQYF. The CDR3 nucleotides are TGCGCCAGCAGCGGGGGGCCGATCTTAGATACGCAGTATTTT.